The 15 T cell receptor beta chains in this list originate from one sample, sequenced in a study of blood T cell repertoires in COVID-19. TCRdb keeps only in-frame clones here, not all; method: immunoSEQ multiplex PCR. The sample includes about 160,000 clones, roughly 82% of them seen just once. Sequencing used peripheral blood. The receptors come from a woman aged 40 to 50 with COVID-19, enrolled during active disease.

Here the CDR3 reads CASSQGGSRNQPQHF. Written as DNA, the CDR3 is TGCGCCAGCAGCCAAGGCGGTAGCCGCAATCAGCCCCAGCATTTT. The V and J genes are TRBV4-1 and TRBJ1-5; D not certain. This CDR3 has 15 amino acids. The V gene lost 1 base and the J gene lost 2 bases, with 9 bases spanning the gap. Germline CDR1 MGHRA, CDR2 YSYEKL.

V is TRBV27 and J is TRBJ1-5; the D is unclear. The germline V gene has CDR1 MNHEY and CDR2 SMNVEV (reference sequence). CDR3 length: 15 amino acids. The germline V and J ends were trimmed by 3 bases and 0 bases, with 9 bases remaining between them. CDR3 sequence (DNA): TGTGCCAGCAGTTTTGAGGGAAATAGCAATCAGCCCCAGCATTTT. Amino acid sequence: CASSFEGNSNQPQHF.

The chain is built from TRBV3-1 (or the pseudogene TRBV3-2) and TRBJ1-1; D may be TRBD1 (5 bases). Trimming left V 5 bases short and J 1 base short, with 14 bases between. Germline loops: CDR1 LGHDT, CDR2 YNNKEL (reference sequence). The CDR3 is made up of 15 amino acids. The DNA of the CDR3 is TGTGCCAGCAGCGATCCGGGACTCACGAACACTGAAGCTTTCTTT. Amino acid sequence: CASSDPGLTNTEAFF.

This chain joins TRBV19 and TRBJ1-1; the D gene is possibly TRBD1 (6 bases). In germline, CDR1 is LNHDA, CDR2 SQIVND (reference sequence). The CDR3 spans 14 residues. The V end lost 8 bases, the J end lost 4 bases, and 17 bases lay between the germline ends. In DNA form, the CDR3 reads TGTGCCAGTCAATCAGGGGAATGGAGCACTGAAGCTTTCTTT. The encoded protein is CASQSGEWSTEAFF.

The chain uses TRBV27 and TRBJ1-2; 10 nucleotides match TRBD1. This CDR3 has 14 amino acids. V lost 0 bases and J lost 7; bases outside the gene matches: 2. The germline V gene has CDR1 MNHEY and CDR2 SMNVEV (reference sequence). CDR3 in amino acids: CASSLSGTGAGYTF. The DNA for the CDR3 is TGTGCCAGCAGTTTATCGGGGACAGGGGCTGGCTACACCTTC.

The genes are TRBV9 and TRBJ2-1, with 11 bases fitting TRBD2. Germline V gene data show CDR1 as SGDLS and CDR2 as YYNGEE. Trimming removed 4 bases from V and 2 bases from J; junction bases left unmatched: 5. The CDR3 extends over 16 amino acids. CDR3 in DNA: TGTGCCAGCAGCCTAATGACTAGCGGGGCCTACAATGAGCAGTTCTTC. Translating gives CASSLMTSGAYNEQFF. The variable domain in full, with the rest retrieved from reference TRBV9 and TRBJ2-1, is DSGVTQTPKHLITATGQRVTLRCSPRSGDLSVYWYQQSLDQGLQFLIQYYNGEERAKGNILERFSAQQFPDLHSELNLSSLELGDSALYFCASSLMTSGAYNEQFFGPGTRLTVL.

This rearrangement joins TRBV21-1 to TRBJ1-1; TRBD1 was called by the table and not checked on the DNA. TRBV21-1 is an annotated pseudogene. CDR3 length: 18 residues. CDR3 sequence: CASSKARDRGTRFTEAFF. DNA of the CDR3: TGTGCCAGCAGCAAAGCGCGAGACAGGGGGACTCGGTTCACTGAAGCTTTCTTT.

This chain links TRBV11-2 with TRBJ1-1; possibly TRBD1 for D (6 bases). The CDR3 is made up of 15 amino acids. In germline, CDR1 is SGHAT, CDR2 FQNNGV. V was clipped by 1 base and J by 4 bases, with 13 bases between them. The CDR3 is CASSLGSGGLTEAFF. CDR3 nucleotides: TGTGCCAGCAGCTTAGGATCTGGGGGCCTCACTGAAGCTTTCTTT.

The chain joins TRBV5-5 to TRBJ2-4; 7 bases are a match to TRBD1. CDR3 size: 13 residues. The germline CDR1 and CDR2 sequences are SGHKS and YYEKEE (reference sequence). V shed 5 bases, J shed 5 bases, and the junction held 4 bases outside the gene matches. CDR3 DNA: TGTGCCAGCAGTAGGGACAGCCAAAACATTCAGTACTTC. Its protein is CASSRDSQNIQYF.

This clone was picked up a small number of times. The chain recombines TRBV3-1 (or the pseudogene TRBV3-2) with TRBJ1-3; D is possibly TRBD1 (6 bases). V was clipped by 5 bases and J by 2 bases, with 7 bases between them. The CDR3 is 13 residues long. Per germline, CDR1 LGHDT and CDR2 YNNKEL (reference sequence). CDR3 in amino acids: CASSNRAGNTIYF. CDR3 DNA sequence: TGTGCCAGCAGCAACAGGGCTGGAAACACCATATATTTT.

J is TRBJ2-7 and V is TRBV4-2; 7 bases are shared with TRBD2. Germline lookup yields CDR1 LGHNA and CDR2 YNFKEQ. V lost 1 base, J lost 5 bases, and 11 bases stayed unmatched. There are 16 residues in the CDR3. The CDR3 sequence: CASSQVCRRGTHEQYV. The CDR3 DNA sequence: TGTGCCAGCAGCCAAGTTTGCCGGCGGGGGACCCACGAGCAGTACGTC.

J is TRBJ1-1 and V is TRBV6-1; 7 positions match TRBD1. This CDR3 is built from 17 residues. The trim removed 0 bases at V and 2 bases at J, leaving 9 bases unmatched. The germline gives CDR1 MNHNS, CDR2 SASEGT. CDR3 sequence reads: CASSEARRTGANTEAFF. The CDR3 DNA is TGTGCCAGCAGTGAAGCCCGGCGGACAGGCGCTAACACTGAAGCTTTCTTT.

CDR3 bases: TGTGCCAGCAGCCCCGGGGGTCGGGGGGAGACCCAGTACTTC. Translating it yields CASSPGGRGETQYF. The chain has TRBV5-4 and TRBJ2-5; D is perhaps TRBD2 (6 bases). This CDR3 is 14 amino acids long. CDR1 and CDR2 from the germline V gene are SGHNT and YYREEE (reference sequence). With 4 bases removed from V and 5 bases from J, the gap between germline ends came to 15 bases. The full variable domain, rest sourced from reference TRBV5-4 and TRBJ2-5, is ETGVTQSPTHLIKTRGQQVTLRCSSQSGHNTVSWYQQALGQGPQFIFQYYREEENGRGNFPPRFSGLQFPNYSSELNVNALELDDSALYLCASSPGGRGETQYFGPGTRLLVL.

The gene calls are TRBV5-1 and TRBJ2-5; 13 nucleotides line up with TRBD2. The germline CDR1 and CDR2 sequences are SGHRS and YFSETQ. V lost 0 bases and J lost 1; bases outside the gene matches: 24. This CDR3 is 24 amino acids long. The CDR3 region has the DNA TGCGCCAGCAGCTTGGTGGCCCGACCTGGGTATGGACTAGCGGGAGTGGCTCTCCAAGAGACCCAGTACTTC. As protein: CASSLVARPGYGLAGVALQETQYF.

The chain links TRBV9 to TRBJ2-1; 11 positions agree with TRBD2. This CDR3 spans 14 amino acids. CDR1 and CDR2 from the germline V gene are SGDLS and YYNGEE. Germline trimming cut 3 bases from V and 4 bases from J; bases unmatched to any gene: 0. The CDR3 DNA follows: TGTGCCAGCAGCGGGACTAGCGGGTACAATGAGCAGTTCTTC. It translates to CASSGTSGYNEQFF.